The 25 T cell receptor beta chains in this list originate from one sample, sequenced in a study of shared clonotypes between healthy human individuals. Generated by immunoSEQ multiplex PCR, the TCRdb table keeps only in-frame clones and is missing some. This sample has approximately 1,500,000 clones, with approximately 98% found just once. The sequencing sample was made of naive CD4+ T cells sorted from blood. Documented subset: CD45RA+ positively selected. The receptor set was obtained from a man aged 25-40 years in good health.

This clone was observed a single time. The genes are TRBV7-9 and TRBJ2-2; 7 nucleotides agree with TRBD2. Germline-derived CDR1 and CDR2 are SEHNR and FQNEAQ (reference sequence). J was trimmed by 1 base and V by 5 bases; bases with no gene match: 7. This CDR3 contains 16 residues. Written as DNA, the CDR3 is TGTGCCAGCAGCCATCGTCGGGGGGTGAACACCGGGGAGCTGTTTTTT. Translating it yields CASSHRRGVNTGELFF.

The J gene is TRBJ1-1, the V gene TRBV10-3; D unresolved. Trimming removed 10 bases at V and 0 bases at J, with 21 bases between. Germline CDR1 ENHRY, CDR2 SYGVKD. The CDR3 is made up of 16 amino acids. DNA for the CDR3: TGTGCCACCTTCGGCGGACCATCAACCATGAACACTGAAGCTTTCTTT. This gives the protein CATFGGPSTMNTEAFF.

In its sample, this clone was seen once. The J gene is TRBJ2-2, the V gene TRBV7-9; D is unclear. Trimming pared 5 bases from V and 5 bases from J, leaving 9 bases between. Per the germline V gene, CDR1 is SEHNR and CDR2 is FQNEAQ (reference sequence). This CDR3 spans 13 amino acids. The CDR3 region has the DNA TGTGCCAGCAGCCAAGGATCGACCGGGGAGCTGTTTTTT. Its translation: CASSQGSTGELFF. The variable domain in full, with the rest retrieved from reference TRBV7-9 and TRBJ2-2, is DTGVSQNPRHKITKRGQNVTFRCDPISEHNRLYWYRQTLGQGPEFLTYFQNEAQLEKSRLLSDRFSAERPKGSFSTLEIQRTEQGDSAMYLCASSQGSTGELFFGEGSRLTVL.

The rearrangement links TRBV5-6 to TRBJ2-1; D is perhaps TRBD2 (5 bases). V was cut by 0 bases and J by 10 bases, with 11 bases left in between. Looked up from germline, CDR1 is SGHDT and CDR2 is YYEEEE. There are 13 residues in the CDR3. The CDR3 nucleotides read TGTGCCAGCAGCTTGGGAGGTGGCGGGGAGCAGTTCTTC. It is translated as CASSLGGGGEQFF.

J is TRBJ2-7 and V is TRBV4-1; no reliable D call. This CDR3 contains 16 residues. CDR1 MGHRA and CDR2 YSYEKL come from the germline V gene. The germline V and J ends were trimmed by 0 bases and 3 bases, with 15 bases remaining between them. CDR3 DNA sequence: TGCGCCAGCAGCCAAGATCCAGGCGACTCCTACTACGAGCAGTACTTC. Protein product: CASSQDPGDSYYEQYF.

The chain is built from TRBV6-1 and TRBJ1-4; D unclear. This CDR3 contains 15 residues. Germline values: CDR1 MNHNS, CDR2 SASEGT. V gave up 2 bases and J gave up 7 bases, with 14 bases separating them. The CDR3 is CASSEWLSGSEKLFF. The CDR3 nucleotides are TGTGCCAGCAGTGAATGGCTTTCCGGGAGTGAAAAACTGTTTTTT.

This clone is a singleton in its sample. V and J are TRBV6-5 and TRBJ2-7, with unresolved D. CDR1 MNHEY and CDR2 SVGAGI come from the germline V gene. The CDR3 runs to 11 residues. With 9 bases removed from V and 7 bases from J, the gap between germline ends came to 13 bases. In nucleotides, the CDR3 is TGTGCCAGTGGATTGAAAGGGGAGCAGTACTTC. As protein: CASGLKGEQYF.

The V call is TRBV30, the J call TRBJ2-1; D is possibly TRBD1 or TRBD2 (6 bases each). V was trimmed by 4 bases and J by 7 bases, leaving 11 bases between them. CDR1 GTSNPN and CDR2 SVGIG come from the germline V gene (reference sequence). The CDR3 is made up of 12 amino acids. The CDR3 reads CAWKGGANEQFF. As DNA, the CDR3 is TGTGCCTGGAAGGGGGGAGCAAATGAGCAGTTCTTC.

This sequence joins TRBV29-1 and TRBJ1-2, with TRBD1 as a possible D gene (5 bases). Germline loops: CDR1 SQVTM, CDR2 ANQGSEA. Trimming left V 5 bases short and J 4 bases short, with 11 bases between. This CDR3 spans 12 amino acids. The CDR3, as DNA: TGCAGCGTTAAAGGGGCAGCCTATGGCTACACCTTC. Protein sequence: CSVKGAAYGYTF.

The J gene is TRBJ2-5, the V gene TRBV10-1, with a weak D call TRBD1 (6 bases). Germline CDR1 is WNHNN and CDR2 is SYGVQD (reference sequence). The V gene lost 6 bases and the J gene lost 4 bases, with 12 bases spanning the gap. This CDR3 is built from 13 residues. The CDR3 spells CASSGQGRETQYF. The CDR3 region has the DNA TGCGCCAGCAGCGGTCAGGGGAGAGAGACCCAGTACTTC.

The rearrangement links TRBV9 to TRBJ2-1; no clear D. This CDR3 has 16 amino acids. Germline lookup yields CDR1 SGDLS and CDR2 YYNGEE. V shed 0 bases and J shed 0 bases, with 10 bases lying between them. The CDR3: CASSVARESSYNEQFF. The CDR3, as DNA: TGTGCCAGCAGCGTAGCTAGGGAAAGCTCCTACAATGAGCAGTTCTTC.

The CDR3 region is CASRGVAGSNTGELFF. CDR3 sequence (DNA): TGTGCCAGCAGGGGGGTAGCGGGATCGAACACCGGGGAGCTGTTTTTT. The chain combines TRBV2 with TRBJ2-2; 8 nucleotides line up with TRBD2. V dropped 6 bases and J dropped 0; count of bases not matched to a gene: 6. Germline V gives CDR1 SNHLY, CDR2 FYNNEI. This CDR3 spans 16 amino acids.

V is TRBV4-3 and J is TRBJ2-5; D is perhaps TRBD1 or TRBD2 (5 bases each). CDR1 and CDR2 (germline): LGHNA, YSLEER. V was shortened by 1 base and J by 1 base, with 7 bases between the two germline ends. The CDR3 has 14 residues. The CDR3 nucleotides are TGCGCCAGCAGCCAAGGAGGGACCCAAGAGACCCAGTACTTC. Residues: CASSQGGTQETQYF.

The CDR3 DNA is TGTGCCAGCAGTCGCCATTTCATTGGCACAGATACGCAGTATTTT. It codes for CASSRHFIGTDTQYF. This chain uses TRBV6-4 with TRBJ2-3; D gene unclear. Germline V lookup: CDR1 MRHNA, CDR2 SNTAGT. Deletions cut 5 bases from V and 1 base from J, with 13 bases between. CDR3 length: 15 amino acids.

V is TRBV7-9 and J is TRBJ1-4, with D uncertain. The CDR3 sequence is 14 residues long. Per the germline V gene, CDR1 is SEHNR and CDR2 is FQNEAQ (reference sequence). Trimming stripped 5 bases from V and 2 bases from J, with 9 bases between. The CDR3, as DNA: TGTGCCAGCAGCGGATCCCGGACTAATGAAAAACTGTTTTTT. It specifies CASSGSRTNEKLFF.

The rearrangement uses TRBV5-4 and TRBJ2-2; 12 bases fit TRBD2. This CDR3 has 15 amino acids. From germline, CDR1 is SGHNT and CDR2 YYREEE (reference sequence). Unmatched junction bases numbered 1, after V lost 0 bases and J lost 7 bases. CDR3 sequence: CASSLVTSGSGELFF. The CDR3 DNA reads TGTGCCAGCAGCTTGGTGACTAGCGGGAGCGGGGAGCTGTTTTTT.

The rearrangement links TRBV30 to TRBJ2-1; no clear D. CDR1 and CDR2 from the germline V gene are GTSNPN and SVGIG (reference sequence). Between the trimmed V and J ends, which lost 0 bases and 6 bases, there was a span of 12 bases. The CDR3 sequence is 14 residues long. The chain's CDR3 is CAWSVLYGSNEQFF. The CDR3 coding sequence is TGTGCCTGGAGTGTACTGTATGGGTCCAATGAGCAGTTCTTC.

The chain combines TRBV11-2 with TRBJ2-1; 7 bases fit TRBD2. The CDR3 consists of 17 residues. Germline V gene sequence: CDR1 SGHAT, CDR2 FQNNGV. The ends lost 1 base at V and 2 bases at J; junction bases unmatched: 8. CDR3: CASSLVSGIYPYNEQFF. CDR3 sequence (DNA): TGTGCCAGCAGCTTAGTGAGCGGGATATACCCCTACAATGAGCAGTTCTTC. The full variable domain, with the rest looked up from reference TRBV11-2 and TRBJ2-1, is EAGVAQSPRYKIIEKRQSVAFWCNPISGHATLYWYQQILGQGPKLLIQFQNNGVVDDSQLPKDRFSAERLKGVDSTLKIQPAKLEDSAVYLCASSLVSGIYPYNEQFFGPGTRLTVL.

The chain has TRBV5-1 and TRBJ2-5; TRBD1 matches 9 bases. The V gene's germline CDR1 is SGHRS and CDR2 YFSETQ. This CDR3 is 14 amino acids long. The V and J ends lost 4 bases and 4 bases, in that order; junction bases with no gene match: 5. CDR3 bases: TGCGCCAGCAGCGATCCGGGACAGGGAGAGACCCAGTACTTC. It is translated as CASSDPGQGETQYF. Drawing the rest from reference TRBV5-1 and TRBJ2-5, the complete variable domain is KAGVTQTPRYLIKTRGQQVTLSCSPISGHRSVSWYQQTPGQGLQFLFEYFSETQRNKGNFPGRFSGRQFSNSRSEMNVSTLELGDSALYLCASSDPGQGETQYFGPGTRLLVL.

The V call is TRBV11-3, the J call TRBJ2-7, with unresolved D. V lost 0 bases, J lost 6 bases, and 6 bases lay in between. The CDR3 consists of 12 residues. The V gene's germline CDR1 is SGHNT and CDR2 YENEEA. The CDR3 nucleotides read TGTGCCAGCAGCTTAGACCACGCCGAGCAGTACTTC. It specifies CASSLDHAEQYF.

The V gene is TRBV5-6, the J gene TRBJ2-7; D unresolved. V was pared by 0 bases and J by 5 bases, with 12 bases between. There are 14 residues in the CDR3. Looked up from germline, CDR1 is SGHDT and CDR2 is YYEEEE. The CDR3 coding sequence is TGTGCCAGCAGCTTGGCCGCTGGGTCCCACGAGCAGTACTTC. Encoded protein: CASSLAAGSHEQYF.

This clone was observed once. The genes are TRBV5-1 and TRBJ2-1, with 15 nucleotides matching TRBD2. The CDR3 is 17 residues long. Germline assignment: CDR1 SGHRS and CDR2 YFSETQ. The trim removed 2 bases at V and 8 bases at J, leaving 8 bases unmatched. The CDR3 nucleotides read TGCGCCAGCAGCTTTCGGACTAGCGGGAGGGCCTTGGATGAGCAGTTCTTC. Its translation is CASSFRTSGRALDEQFF.

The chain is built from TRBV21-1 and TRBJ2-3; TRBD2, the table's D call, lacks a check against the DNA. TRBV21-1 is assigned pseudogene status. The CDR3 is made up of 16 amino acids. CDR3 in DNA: TGTGCCAGCAGCAAAAACACGGGAGAGGTGACAGATACGCAGTATTTT. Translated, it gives CASSKNTGEVTDTQYF.

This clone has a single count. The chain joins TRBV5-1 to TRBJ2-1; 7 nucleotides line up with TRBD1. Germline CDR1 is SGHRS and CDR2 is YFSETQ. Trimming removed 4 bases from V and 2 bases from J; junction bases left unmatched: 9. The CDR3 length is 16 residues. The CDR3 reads CASSPRVGGAYNEQFF. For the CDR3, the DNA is TGCGCCAGCAGCCCGCGGGTAGGGGGCGCCTACAATGAGCAGTTCTTC.

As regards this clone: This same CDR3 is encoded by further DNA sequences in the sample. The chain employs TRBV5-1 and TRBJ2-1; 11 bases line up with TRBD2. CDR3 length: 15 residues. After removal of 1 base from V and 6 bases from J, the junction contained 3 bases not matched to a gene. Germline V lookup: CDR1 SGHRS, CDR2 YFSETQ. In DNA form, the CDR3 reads TGCGCCAGCAGCTTGCTAGCGGGAGGAAGCAATGAGCAGTTCTTC. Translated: CASSLLAGGSNEQFF.